This entry concerns a single T cell receptor beta chain. Its specific antigen is unknown. The sample holds no much larger clone one base away, and base qualities are not on file. These data belong to a study of T cells in Graves' hyperthyroidism and ophthalmopathy (dated by TCRdb to between 2017 and 2020). Regarding the research as a whole: Peripheral blood was sampled at the time of initial diagnosis, prior to any treatment. Prospective prediction of ophthalmopathy was tested in an independent validation cohort consisting of 18 hyperthyroidism patients and about 17 patients who later progressed to ophthalmopathy. The paper reports TCR Vbeta CDR3 sequencing of fewer than 150 peripheral blood samples: under 45 ophthalmopathy, roughly 74 hyperthyroidism and 17 progressor patients. The approximately 98 discovery patients were randomly divided into training and test sets at a 7:3 ratio. Once sampling was done, hyperthyroidism patients were given methimazole at a starting dose of 30 mg daily, whereas ophthalmopathy patients were given high-dose intravenous methylprednisolone. A discovery cohort of about a hundred patients, roughly 43 with Graves' ophthalmopathy and 55 to 60 with stable Graves' hyperthyroidism, was used to find distinguishing TCR V-J signatures. In about six Graves' hyperthyroidism patients, the study also compared T-cell repertoires from thyroid tissue with T-cell repertoires from blood.

Amplification of TCR beta CDR3 regions was carried out from RNA transcripts. The TCR CDR3 was subjected to a first round of RT-PCR using the HTBI primer set and the Qiagen OneStep RT-PCR kit. Libraries were constructed in a second round of multiplex PCR, after which size selection and purification were carried out. Paired-end sequencing of the libraries was performed with 100 bp reads on an Illumina HiSeq2000. The study's own analysis went as follows. SOAPnuke was used to process the raw data, throwing out any read that contained adapters or uncalled bases, had a mean Phred below 15, or lacked an exact constant-primer or identifier match. High-quality paired reads were merged with COPE v1.2.5, and unique nucleotide sequences were defined as clonotypes. MiTCR v1.1 was used to align clonotypes to the IMGT TRBV, TRBD and TRBJ reference segments. The analysis was restricted to V-J combinations with a frequency above 0.0001, which together covered 99.2% of the repertoires. The TCS score was defined as the ratio of F50 (clonal expansion) to E x V (chaos), calculated using BLOSUM62-based TCRdist between CDR3 peptides within each V-J. Welch's t-statistics and random forest reduced 450 to 600 V-J features to 13, which were used in a naive Bayes classifier (R e1071). The public reads were reanalyzed by TCRdb: fastp trimming at Q25, MiXCR alignment, in-frame beta chains only. CDR3 protein sequences are deduplicated, and each keeps its most common genes and DNA. The V and J calls shown here were made by TCRdb, not taken from the authors' results. Recorded for this sample are some 300,000 distinct CDR3 sequences; around a fifth of them occurred a single time. About 35% of the sample comes from the top ten.

Broader findings and caveats from the paper: In cross-validation, a model built on a 13 V-J signature told ophthalmopathy apart from stable hyperthyroidism with just under 90% sensitivity and about 81% specificity, and in testing the same model reached 80%/75%. In validation, progression to ophthalmopathy was predicted by the model with around 71% sensitivity and roughly 76% specificity, a median of roughly 6 months before onset. Most expanded thyroid clonotypes (frequency above 0.001) were also detected in blood, a finding suggesting that blood repertoires may reflect thyroid immune responses. No statistical method was used to set the sample size in advance, and investigators knew the group allocation.

Reading from cysteine to phenylalanine, the CDR3 counts 20 amino acids. The entry retains the CDR3 DNA only, 60 bases that are in frame from base 1. Taken from the germline V gene, the CDR1 and CDR2 loops are SNHLY and FYNNEI. Germline trimming: 8 bases from V, 1 base from J; junction bases outside gene matches: 15. Moderately to severely active disease, a Clinical Activity Score of at least 3, a NOSPECS grade of at least 4, and a duration under 3 months were present in ophthalmopathy patients. Patients with uncontrolled infections, other autoimmune diseases, pregnancy or lactation were excluded. Diagnoses were based on clinical symptoms, serum thyroxine and TRAb, thyroid ultrasound and orbital computed tomography. PBMCs were isolated from approximately 10 ml of fresh peripheral blood by Ficoll-Paque density gradient centrifugation. Total RNA was extracted with Trizol reagent, and quality was checked on an Agilent 2100 Bioanalyzer.

This TCR was sampled from a man aged 50-60 years with Graves' ophthalmopathy. This sequence uses TRBV2 and TRBJ2-2, with 14 bases aligning to TRBD2. The sample comprised blood. The DNA sequence follows: TGTGCCAGCGAGGAGGGGGGGACTAGCGGGAGAGTTAAGAACACCGGGGAGCTGTTTTTT. It codes for CASEEGGTSGRVKNTGELFF.